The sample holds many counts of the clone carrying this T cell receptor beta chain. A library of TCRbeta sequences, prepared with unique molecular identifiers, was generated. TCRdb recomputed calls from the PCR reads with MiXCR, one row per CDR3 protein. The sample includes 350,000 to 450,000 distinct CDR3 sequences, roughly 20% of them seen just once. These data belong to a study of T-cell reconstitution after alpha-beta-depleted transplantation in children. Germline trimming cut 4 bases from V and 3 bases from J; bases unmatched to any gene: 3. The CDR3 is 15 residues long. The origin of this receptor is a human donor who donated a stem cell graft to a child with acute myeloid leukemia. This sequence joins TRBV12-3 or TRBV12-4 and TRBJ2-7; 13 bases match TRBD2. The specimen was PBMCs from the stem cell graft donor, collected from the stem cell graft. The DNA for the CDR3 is TGTGCCAGCAGTTGGGGACTAGCGGGGTACTACGAGCAGTACTTC. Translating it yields CASSWGLAGYYEQYF.